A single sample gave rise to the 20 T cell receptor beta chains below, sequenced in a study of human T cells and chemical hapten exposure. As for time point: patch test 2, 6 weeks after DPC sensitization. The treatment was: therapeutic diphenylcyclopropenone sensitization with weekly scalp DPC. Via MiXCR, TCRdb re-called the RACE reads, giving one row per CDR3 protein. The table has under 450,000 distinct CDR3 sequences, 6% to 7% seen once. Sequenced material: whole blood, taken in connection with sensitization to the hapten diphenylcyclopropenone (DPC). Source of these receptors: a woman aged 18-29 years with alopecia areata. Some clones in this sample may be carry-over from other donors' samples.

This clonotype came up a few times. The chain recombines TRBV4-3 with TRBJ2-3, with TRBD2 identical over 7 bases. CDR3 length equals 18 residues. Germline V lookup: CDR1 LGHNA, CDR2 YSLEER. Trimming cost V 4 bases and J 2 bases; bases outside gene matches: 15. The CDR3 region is CASSPQRSGDPHTDTQYF. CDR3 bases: TGCGCCAGCAGCCCCCAGAGGAGCGGGGACCCCCACACAGATACGCAGTATTTT.

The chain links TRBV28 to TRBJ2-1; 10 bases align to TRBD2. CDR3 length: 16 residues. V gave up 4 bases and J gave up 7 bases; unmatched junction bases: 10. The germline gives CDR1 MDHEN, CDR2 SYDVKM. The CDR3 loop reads CASSSGSGGGENEQFF. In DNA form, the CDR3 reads TGTGCCAGCAGTTCGGGAAGCGGGGGGGGTGAGAATGAGCAGTTCTTC.

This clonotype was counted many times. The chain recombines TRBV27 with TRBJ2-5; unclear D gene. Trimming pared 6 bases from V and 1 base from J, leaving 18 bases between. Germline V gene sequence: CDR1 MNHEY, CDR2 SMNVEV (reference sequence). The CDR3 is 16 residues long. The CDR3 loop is CASSPDVSVGQETQYF. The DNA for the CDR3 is TGTGCCAGCAGCCCCGATGTTTCGGTTGGCCAAGAGACCCAGTACTTC.

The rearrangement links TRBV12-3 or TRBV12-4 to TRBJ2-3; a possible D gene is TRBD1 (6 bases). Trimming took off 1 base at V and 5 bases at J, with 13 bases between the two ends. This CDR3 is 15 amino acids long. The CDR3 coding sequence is TGTGCCAGCAGTTTAGGAGGGGCACAGGGAGATACGCAGTATTTT. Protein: CASSLGGAQGDTQYF.

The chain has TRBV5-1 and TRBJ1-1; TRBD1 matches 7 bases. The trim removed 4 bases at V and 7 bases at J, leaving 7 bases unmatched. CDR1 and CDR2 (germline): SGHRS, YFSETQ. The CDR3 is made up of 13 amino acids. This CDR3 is CASSPDRVFEAFF. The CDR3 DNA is TGCGCCAGCAGCCCCGACAGGGTGTTTGAAGCTTTCTTT.

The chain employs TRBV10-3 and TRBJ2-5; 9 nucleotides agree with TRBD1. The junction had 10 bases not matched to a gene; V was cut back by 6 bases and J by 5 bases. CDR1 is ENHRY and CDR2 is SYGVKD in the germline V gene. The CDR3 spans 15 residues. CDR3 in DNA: TGTGCCATCAGGAGGACAGGGGCGGCCGGGGAGACCCAGTACTTC. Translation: CAIRRTGAAGETQYF.

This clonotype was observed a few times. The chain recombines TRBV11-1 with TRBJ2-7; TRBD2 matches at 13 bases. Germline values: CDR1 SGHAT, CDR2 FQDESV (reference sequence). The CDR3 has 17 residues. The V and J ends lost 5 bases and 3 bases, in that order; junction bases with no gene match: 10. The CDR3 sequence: CASSPLWGTSGVYEQYF. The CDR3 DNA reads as TGTGCCAGCAGCCCTTTGTGGGGGACTAGCGGGGTCTACGAGCAGTACTTC.

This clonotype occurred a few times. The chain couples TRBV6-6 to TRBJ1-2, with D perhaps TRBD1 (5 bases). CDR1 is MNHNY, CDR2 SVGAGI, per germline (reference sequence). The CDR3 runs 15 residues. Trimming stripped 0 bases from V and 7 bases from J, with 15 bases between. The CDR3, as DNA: TGTGCCAGCAGTTACTCGGGAAGCAGGGTTGGTGGCTACACCTTC. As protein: CASSYSGSRVGGYTF.

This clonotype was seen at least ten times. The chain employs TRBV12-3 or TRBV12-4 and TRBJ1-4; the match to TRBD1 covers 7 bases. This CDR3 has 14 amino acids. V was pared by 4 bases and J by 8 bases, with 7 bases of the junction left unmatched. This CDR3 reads CASSSTTGQEKLFF. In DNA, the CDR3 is TGTGCCAGCAGTTCCACGACAGGGCAGGAAAAACTGTTTTTT.

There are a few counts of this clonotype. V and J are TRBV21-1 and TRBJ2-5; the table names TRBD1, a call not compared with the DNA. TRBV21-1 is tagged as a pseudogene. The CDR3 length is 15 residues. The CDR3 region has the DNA TGTGCCAGCAGCAAAGTCGGGACAGACCAAGAGACCCAGTACTTC. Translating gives CASSKVGTDQETQYF.

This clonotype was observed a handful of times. CDR3: CSAREQGLDGAKNIQYF. The CDR3 nucleotides are TGCAGTGCTAGGGAACAGGGGCTAGACGGAGCCAAAAACATTCAGTACTTC. The rearrangement links TRBV20-1 to TRBJ2-4, with 7 bases aligning to TRBD1. After removal of 3 bases from V and 0 bases from J, the junction contained 11 bases not matched to a gene. Germline V lookup: CDR1 DFQATT, CDR2 SNEGSKA (reference sequence). This CDR3 region has 17 residues.

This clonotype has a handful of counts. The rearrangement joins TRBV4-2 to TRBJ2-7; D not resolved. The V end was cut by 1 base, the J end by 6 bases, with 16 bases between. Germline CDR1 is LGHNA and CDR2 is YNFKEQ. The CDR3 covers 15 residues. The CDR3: CASSQVSIALAEQYF. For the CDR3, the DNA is TGTGCCAGCAGCCAAGTGAGCATCGCCCTCGCCGAGCAGTACTTC.

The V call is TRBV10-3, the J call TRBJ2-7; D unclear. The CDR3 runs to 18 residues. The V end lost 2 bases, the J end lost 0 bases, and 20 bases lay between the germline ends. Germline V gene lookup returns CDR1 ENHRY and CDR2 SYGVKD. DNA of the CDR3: TGTGCCATCAGTGAGGAGTACGGGCAGAAGCCATCCTCCTACGAGCAGTACTTC. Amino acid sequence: CAISEEYGQKPSSYEQYF.

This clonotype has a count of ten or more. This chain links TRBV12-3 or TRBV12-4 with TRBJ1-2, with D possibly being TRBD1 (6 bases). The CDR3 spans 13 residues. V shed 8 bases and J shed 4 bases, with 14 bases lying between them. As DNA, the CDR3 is TGTGCCAGCGCCCTGGACAGACTCTATGGCTACACCTTC. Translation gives CASALDRLYGYTF.

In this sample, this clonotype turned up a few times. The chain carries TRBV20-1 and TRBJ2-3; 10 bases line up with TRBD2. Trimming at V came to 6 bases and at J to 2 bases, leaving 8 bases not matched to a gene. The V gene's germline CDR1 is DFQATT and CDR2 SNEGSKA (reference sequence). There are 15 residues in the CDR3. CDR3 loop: CSAQVAGGHTDTQYF. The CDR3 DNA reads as TGCAGTGCCCAAGTAGCGGGGGGTCACACAGATACGCAGTATTTT.

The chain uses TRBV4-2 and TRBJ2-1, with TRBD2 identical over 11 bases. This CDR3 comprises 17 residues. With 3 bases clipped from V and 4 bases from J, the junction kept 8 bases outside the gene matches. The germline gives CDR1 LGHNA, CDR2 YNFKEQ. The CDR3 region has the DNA TGTGCCAGCAGCCAGCCGGGACTAGCGGCCGTTTACAATGAGCAGTTCTTC. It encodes CASSQPGLAAVYNEQFF.

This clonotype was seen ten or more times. CDR3 residues: CASSRIGRGGQDTQYF. The CDR3 nucleotides are TGTGCCAGCAGCCGGATAGGGCGGGGGGGCCAAGATACGCAGTATTTT. This chain uses TRBV7-8 with TRBJ2-3, with TRBD2 matching 9 bases. Per the germline V gene, CDR1 is SGHVS and CDR2 is FQNEAQ. The trim removed 5 bases at V and 5 bases at J, leaving 11 bases unmatched. The length of the CDR3 is 16 residues.

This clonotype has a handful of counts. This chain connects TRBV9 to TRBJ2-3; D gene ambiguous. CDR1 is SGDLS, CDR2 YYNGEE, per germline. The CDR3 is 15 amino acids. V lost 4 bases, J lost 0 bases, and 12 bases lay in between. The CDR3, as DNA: TGTGCCAGCAGCCAACTAACTACTAGCACAGATACGCAGTATTTT. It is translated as CASSQLTTSTDTQYF. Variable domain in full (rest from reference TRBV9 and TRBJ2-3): DSGVTQTPKHLITATGQRVTLRCSPRSGDLSVYWYQQSLDQGLQFLIQYYNGEERAKGNILERFSAQQFPDLHSELNLSSLELGDSALYFCASSQLTTSTDTQYFGPGTRLTVL.

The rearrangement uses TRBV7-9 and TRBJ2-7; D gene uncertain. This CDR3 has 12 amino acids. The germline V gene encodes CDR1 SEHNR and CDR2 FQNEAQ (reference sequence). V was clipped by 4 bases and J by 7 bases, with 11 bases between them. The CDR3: CASSSVMVEQYF. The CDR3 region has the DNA TGTGCCAGCAGCTCCGTGATGGTTGAGCAGTACTTC.

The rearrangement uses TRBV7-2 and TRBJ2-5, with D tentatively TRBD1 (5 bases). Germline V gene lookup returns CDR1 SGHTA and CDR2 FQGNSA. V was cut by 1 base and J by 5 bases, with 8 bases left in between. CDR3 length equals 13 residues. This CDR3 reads CASSLGPGETQYF. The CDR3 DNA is TGTGCCAGCAGCTTAGGGCCAGGGGAGACCCAGTACTTC.